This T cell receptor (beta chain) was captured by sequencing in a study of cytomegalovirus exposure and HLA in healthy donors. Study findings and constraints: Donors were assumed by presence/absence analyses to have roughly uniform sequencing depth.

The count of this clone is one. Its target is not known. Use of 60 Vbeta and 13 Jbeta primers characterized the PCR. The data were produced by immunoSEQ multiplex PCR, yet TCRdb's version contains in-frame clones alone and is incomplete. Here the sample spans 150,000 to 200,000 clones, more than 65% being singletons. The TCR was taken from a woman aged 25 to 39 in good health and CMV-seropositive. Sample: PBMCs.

This CDR3 reads CASRVQGINEAFF. The CDR3 DNA is TGTGCCAGCAGGGTACAGGGGATTAATGAAGCTTTCTTT. V and J are TRBV28 and TRBJ1-1; 7 nucleotides agree with TRBD1. The CDR3 is made up of 13 amino acids. J gave up 7 bases and V 6 bases, and 8 bases lay outside the gene matches. Germline CDR1 is MDHEN and CDR2 is SYDVKM.